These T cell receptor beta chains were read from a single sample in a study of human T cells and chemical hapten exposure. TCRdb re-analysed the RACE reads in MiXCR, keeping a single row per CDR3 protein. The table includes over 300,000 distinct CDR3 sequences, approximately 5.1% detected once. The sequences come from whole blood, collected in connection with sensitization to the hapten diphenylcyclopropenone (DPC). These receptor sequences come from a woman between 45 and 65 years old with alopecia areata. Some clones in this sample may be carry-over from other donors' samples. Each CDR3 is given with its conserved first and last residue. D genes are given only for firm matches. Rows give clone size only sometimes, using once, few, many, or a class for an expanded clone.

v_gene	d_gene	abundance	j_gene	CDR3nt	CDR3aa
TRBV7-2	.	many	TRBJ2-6	TGTGCCAGCAGCTTAGAATCAGGGGCTGGGGCCAACGTCCTGACTTTC	CASSLESGAGANVLTF
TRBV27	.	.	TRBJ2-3	TGTGCCAGCAGTTTCTTCCCGATGCAGTATTTT	CASSFFPMQYF
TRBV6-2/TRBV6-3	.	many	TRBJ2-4	TGTGCCAGCAGTTACTATGGTGTTCAGTACTTC	CASSYYGVQYF
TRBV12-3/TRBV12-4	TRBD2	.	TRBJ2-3	TGTGCCAGCATCGTGGGGGGGGTAGCAGATACGCAGTATTTT	CASIVGGVADTQYF
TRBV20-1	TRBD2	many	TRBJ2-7	TGCAGTGCTGAGGGACTAGCGGGAGACTACGAGCAGTACTTC	CSAEGLAGDYEQYF
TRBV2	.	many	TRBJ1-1	TGTGCCAGCAGTCGGGGCGTCGGGGACACTGAAGCTTTCTTT	CASSRGVGDTEAFF
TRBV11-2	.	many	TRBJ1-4	TGTGCCAGCAGGATAAGGAACAGGACAACTAATGAAAAACTGTTTTTT	CASRIRNRTTNEKLFF
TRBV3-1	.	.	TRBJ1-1	TGTGCCAGCAGCCCCCGACAGAAGAACACTGAAGCTTTCTTT	CASSPRQKNTEAFF
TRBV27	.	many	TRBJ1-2	TGTGCCAGCAGTTCTCCAGGAGCCGGGGTTAACTATGGCTACACCTTC	CASSSPGAGVNYGYTF
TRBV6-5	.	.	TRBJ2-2	TGTGCCAGCAGCCGACTACTATTTCGCGGTGGCACCGGGGAGCTGTTTTTT	CASSRLLFRGGTGELFF
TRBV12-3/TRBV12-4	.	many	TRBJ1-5	TGTGCCAGCAGTCCCGCGTATCAGCCCCAGCATTTT	CASSPAYQPQHF
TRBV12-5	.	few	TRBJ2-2	TGTGCTAGTGGTTTGGTGAGGCAGGGATACACCGGGGAGCTGTTTTTT	CASGLVRQGYTGELFF
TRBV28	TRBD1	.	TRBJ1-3	TGTGCCAGCAGCCCCACCCTCGGACAGGGCTACTCCGGAAACACCATATATTTT	CASSPTLGQGYSGNTIYF
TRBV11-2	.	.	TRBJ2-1	TGTGCCAGCAGCGTGCTTACAACCTTCGGGAATGAGCAGTTCTTC	CASSVLTTFGNEQFF
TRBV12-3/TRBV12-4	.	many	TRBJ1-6	TGCGCCAGCAGCTTGGGAGGTTATAATTCACCCCTCCACTTT	CASSLGGYNSPLHF
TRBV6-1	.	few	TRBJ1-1	TGTGCCAGCAGTGATACAGGTTTCAACACTGAAGCTTTCTTT	CASSDTGFNTEAFF
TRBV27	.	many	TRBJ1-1	TGTGCCAGCAGTTTATGGGGCCTGAACACTGAAGCTTTCTTT	CASSLWGLNTEAFF
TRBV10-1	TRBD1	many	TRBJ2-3	TGCGCCAGCAGCAGGGGACAGGGGGAGGAAGATACGCAGTATTTT	CASSRGQGEEDTQYF
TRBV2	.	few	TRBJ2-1	TGTGCCAGCAGTGAGAATGGGAATGAGCAGTTCTTC	CASSENGNEQFF
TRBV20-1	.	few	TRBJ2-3	TGCAGTGCTAGAGGTCAGACGATCACAGATACGCAGTATTTT	CSARGQTITDTQYF
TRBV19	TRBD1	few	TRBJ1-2	TGTGCCAGTACCACGGACAGGGGCTATGGCTACACCTTC	CASTTDRGYGYTF
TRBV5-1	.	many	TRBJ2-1	TGCGCCAGCAGCTTCGCACCCTACAATGAGCAGTTCTTC	CASSFAPYNEQFF
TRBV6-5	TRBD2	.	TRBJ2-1	TGTGCCAGCAGTTTCCGACTAGCGGGAGGGAGAAGTGAGCAGTTCTTC	CASSFRLAGGRSEQFF
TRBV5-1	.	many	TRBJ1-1	TGCGCCAGCAGCACGCTCCTAACGGGGGTAGGTACTGAAGCTTTCTTT	CASSTLLTGVGTEAFF
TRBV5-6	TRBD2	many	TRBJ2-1	TGTGCCAGCAGCGGGGGACTAGCGGGAGGGCGGACCTACAATGAGCAGTTCTTC	CASSGGLAGGRTYNEQFF
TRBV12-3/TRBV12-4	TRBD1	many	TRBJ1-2	TGTGCCAGCAGTCCGGGACAGGGAACGGACTATGGCTACACCTTC	CASSPGQGTDYGYTF
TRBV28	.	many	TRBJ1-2	TGTGCCAGCAGAGGGACGGTAGATTTTGTAGTTGGCTACACCTTC	CASRGTVDFVVGYTF
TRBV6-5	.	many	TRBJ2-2	TGTGCCAGCAGTTACGAGGGGAGGAACACCGGGGAGCTGTTTTTT	CASSYEGRNTGELFF